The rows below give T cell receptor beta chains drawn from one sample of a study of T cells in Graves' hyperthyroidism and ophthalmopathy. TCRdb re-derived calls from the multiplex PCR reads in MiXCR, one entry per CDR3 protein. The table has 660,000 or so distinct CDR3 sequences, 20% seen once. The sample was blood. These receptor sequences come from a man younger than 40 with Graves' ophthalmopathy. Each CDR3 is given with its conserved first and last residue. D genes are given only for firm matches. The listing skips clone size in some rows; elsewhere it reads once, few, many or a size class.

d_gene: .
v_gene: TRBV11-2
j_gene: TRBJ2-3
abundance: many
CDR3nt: TGTGCCAGCAGTAGGGAAGGCGGACTCACAGATACGCAGTATTTT
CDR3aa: CASSREGGLTDTQYF

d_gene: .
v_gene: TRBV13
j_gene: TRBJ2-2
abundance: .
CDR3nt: TGTGCCAGCAGCTTAGGCCTCGGGCCGAACACCGGGGAGCTGTTTTTT
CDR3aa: CASSLGLGPNTGELFF

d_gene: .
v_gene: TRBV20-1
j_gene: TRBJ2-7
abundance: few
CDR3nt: TGCAGTGCTAGAGATCTGGCGGGACTGAGCTCCTACGAGCAGTACTTC
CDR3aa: CSARDLAGLSSYEQYF

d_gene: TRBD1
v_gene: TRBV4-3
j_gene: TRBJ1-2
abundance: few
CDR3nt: TGCGCCAGCAGCCAAGTAGGGACAGCTTTCTATGGCTACACCTTC
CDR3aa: CASSQVGTAFYGYTF

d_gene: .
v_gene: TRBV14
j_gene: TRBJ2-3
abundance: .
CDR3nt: TGTGCCAGCAGCCAATTAGGGGCTTTGGATACGCAGTATTTT
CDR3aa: CASSQLGALDTQYF

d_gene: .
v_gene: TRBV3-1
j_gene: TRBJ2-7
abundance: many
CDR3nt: TGTGCCAGCAGCCCTGGACACGGCTACGAGCAGTACTTC
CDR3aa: CASSPGHGYEQYF

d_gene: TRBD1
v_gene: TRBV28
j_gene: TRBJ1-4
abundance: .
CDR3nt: TGTGCCAGCAGGGGGACAGGGGGTTTGAGAGAAAAACTGTTTTTT
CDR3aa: CASRGTGGLREKLFF

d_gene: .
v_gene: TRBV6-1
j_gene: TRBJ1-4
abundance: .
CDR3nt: TGTGCCAGCAGCCGGACAGTGGGAGAAAAACTGTTTTTT
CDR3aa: CASSRTVGEKLFF

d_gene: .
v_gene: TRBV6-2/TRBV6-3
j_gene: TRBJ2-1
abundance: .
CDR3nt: TGTGCCAGCAGTCTGGGGATGAGCAATGAGCAGTTCTTC
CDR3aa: CASSLGMSNEQFF

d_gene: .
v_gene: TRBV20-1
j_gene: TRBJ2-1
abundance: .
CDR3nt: TGCAGTGCTAGAGATGGGATCCTATCCTACAATGAGCAGTTCTTC
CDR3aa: CSARDGILSYNEQFF

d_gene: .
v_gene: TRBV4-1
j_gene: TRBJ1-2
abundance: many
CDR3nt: TGCGCCAGCAGCCAAGCTACGAGGGGTTATGGCTACACCTTC
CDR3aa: CASSQATRGYGYTF

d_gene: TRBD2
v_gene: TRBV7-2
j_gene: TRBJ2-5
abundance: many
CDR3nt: TGTGCCAGCAGCTTGACCCCGGGACTACAAGAGACCCAGTACTTC
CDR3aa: CASSLTPGLQETQYF

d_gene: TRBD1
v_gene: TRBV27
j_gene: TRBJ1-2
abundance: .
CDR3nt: TGTGCCAGCAGTTTGGGACCGCAAGGGGGCAATGGCTACACCTTC
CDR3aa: CASSLGPQGGNGYTF

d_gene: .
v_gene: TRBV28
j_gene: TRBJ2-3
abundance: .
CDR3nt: TGTGCCAGCAGTTGGGTTACCACAGATACGCAGTATTTT
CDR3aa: CASSWVTTDTQYF

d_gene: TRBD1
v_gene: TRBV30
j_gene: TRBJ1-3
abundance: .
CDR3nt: TGTGCCTGGATTCGGGACAGGGGTTCTGGAAACACCATATATTTT
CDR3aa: CAWIRDRGSGNTIYF

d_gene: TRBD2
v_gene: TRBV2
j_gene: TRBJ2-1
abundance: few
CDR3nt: TGTGCCAGCATTAAAGCGGGAACCTACAATGAGCAGTTCTTC
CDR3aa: CASIKAGTYNEQFF

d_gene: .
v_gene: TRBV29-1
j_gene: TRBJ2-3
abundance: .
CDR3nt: TGCAGCGCCCTGGTGGGCTCTAGCACAGATACGCAGTATTTT
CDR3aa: CSALVGSSTDTQYF

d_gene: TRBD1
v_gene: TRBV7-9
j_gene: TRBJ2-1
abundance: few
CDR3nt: TGTGCCAGCAGCTCCGCAGGGGGCGGACTATACAATGAGCAGTTCTTC
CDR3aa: CASSSAGGGLYNEQFF

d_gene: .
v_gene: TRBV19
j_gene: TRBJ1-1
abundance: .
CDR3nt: TGTGCCAGTAGTATCGGCTCAGGCACTGAAGCTTTCTTT
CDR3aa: CASSIGSGTEAFF

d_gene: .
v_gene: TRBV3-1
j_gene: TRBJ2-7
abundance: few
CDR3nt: TGTGCCAGCAGCCAAGATTCACTTCAGGGGAACGAGCAGTACTTC
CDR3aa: CASSQDSLQGNEQYF

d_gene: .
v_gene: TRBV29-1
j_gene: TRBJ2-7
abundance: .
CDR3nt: TGCAGCGTTGTAGGGCTAGCGATATCCTACGAGCAGTACTTC
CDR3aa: CSVVGLAISYEQYF

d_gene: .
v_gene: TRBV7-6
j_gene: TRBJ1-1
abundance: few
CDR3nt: TGTGCCAGCAGCTTAGGAGGCAAAGGCACTGAAGCTTTCTTT
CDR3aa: CASSLGGKGTEAFF

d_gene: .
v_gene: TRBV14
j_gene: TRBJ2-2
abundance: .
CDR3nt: TGTGCCAGCAGCCAAGTTAAGACCGGGGAGCTGTTTTTT
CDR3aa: CASSQVKTGELFF

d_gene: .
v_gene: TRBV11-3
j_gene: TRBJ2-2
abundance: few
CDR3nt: TGTGCCAACAGCAGGGGATGGAACACCGGGGAGCTGTTTTTT
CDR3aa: CANSRGWNTGELFF

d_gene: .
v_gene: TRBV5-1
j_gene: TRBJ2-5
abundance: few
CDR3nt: TGCGCCAGCAGCTTTCGAGGGAGGCAAGAGACCCAGTACTTC
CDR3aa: CASSFRGRQETQYF

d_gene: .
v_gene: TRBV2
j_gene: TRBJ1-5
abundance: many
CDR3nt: TGTGCCAGCAGTGAACAGGGCGGGTATCAGCCCCAGCATTTT
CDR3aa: CASSEQGGYQPQHF

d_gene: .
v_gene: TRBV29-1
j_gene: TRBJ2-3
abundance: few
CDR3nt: TGCAGCGTTGGTCCCCGGCGCACAGATACGCAGTATTTT
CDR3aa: CSVGPRRTDTQYF

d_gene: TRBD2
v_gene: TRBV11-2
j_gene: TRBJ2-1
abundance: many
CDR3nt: TGTGCCAGCAGCCCTATGAGCGGGAGTTACAATGAGCAGTTCTTC
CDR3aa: CASSPMSGSYNEQFF

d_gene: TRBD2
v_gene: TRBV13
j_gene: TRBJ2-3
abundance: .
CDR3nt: TGTGCCAGCAGCTTAGCCGGGAGGGCCGCCGCAGATACGCAGTATTTT
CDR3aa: CASSLAGRAAADTQYF

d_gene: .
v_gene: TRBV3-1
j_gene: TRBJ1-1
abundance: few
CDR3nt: TGTGCCAGTGGCCTCAAATACCCGGGGGCGAACACTGAAGCTTTCTTT
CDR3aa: CASGLKYPGANTEAFF

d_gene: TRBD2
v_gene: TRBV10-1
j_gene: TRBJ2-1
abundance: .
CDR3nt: TGCGCCAGCAGTGATATACTAGCGGGAGGGGAGCAGTTCTTC
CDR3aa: CASSDILAGGEQFF

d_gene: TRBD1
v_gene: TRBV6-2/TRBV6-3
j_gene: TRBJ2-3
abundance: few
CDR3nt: TGTGCCAGCAGGGGACGGACAGGCGTGAATGGAGATACGCAGTATTTT
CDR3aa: CASRGRTGVNGDTQYF

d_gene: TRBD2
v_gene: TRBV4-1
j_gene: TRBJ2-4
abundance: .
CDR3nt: TGCGCCAGCAGCCCTAAAGAAGTAGGGGAGGGCAAAAACATTCAGTACTTC
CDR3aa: CASSPKEVGEGKNIQYF

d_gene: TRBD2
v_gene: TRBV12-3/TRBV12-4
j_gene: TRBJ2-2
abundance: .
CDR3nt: TGTGCCAGCCAGTTCATAGCGGGAGGGACCGGGGAGCTGTTTTTT
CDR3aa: CASQFIAGGTGELFF

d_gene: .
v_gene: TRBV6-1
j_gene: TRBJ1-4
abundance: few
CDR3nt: TGTGCCAGCAGCCCTGCTTGGGGGGGAGGTAAAAAACTGTTTTTT
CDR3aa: CASSPAWGGGKKLFF

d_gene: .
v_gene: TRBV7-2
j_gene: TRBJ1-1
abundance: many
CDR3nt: TGTGCCAGCAGCCGAGAAGTCGGCGGGGCTTTCTTT
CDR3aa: CASSREVGGAFF

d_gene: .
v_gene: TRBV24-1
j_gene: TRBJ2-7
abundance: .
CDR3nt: TGTGCCACCAGTGCCGGGGGAGACAGGGTGGACGAGCAGTACTTC
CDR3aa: CATSAGGDRVDEQYF

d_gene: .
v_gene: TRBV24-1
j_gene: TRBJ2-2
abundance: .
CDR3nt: TGTGCCACCAGTGATTTGGGCAGTTCCTTAGGGGAGCTGTTTTTT
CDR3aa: CATSDLGSSLGELFF

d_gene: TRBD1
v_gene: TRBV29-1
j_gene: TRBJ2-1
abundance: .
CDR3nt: TGCAGCGTTGAGCGTAGGGGGAGGGACAGGGGGAGTCTGGGATCCTACAATGAGCAGTTCTTC
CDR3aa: CSVERRGRDRGSLGSYNEQFF

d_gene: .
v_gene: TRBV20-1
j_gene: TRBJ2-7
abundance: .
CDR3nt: TGCAGTGCTAGAGGAGAAAGGGACGAGCAGTACTTC
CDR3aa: CSARGERDEQYF

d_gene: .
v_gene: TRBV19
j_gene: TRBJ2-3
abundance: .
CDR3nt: TGTGCCTACACAGATACGCAGTATTTT
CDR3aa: CAYTDTQYF

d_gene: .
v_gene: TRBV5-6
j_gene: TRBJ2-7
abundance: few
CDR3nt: TGTGCCAGCAGCTGGGGACCCTCTACCTCCTACGAGCAGTACTTC
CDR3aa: CASSWGPSTSYEQYF

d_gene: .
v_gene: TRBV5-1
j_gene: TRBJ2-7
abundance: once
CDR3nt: TGCGCCAGCAGCTCTCTCGACTCTTCCTACGAGCAGTGCTTC
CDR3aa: CASSSLDSSYEQCF

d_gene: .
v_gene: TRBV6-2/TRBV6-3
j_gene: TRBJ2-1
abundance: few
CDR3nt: TGTGCCAGCAGTTACTCGAGGAGGCAAGAGCAGTTCTTC
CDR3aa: CASSYSRRQEQFF

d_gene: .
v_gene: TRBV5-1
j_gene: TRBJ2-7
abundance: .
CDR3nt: TGCGCCAGCAGCTTGGCCGCGGGGAAGAGCTCCTACGAGCGGTACTTC
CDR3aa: CASSLAAGKSSYERYF

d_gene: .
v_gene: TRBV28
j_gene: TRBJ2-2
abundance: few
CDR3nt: TGTGCCAGCATGTCGGGGCAGGGCACCGGGGAGCTGTTTTTT
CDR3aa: CASMSGQGTGELFF

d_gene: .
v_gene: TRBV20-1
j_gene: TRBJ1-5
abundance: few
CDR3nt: TGCAGTGTTAGCGCGACTAGCAATCAGCCCCAGCATTTT
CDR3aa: CSVSATSNQPQHF

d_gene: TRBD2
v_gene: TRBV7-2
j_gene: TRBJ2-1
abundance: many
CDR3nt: TGTGCCAGCAGCTTAGATCGGCTAGCGGGAGGCGATGAGCAGTTCTTC
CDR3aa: CASSLDRLAGGDEQFF

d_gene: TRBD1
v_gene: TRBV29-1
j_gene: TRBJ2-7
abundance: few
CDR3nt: TGCAGCGTGACAGGGGCCTCCTACGAGCAGTACTTC
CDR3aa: CSVTGASYEQYF